This entry concerns a single TCR beta chain. CDR1 is MNHEY, CDR2 SVGAGI, per germline. The CDR3 runs to 14 residues. V was clipped by 7 bases and J by 5 bases; unmatched bases: 7. The data are from a study of blood T cell repertoires in COVID-19. In the original analysis: From reference gene primer amplification, estimates of nucleated cell counts were derived. The method was immunoSEQ multiplex PCR; TCRdb's version includes in-frame clones alone and lacks a portion of them. V, J and clone size were drawn from that table, and D and trimming were deduced from the DNA. The data show about 78,000 clones, with roughly 86% seen just once and 4.5% to 5% held by the top ten.

The chain joins TRBV6-5 to TRBJ1-5, with 8 bases identical to TRBD1. Specimen: peripheral blood. The clonotype comes from a man between 50 and 59 years old with active or convalescent COVID-19. CDR3 bases: TGTGCCAGCACGCCAGGGGGCCTACATCAGCCCCAGCATTTT. This codes for CASTPGGLHQPQHF.